The rows below give T cell receptor beta chains drawn from one sample of a study of response to subunit inactivated influenza vaccine. TCRdb reprocessed the RT-PCR reads with MiXCR, giving one entry per CDR3 protein. Here the sample spans 300,000 to 350,000 distinct CDR3 sequences, just over 20% being singletons. Here the sequenced sample was PBMCs from blood, taken about 19 months after vaccination. The receptor source for this set is a man aged 50-75 years who received an inactivated influenza vaccine. Each CDR3 is given with its conserved first and last residue. The D gene is left open where the match is weak. Clone size is not always given. Where it is, it says once, few, many or a class for expanded clones.

V gene	D gene	J gene	clone size	CDR3 protein	CDR3 DNA
TRBV6-1	TRBD1	TRBJ1-1	NA	CASTLQGGVTEAFF	TGTGCCAGCACCTTACAGGGGGGAGTCACTGAAGCTTTCTTT
TRBV4-3	NA	TRBJ2-1	few	CASSQDREGLYNEQFF	TGCGCCAGCAGCCAAGATCGGGAAGGGCTATACAATGAGCAGTTCTTC
TRBV6-2/TRBV6-3	NA	TRBJ1-5	few	CASSYGRGNQPQHF	TGTGCCAGCAGTTACGGGCGGGGCAATCAGCCCCAGCATTTT
TRBV6-1	NA	TRBJ1-6	few	CASSLISSYNSPLHF	TGTGCCAGCAGTCTTATCTCCAGCTATAATTCACCCCTCCACTTT
TRBV7-2	TRBD1	TRBJ1-2	NA	CASSSPGDRGKWGYTF	TGTGCCAGCAGCTCTCCCGGAGACAGGGGAAAGTGGGGCTACACCTTC
TRBV3-1	NA	TRBJ2-3	few	CASSQLYGGPTDTQYF	TGTGCCAGCAGCCAGTTGTATGGGGGCCCCACAGATACGCAGTATTTT
TRBV29-1	NA	TRBJ1-1	many	CSVELGSGNTEAFF	TGCAGCGTTGAACTGGGATCGGGTAACACTGAAGCTTTCTTT
TRBV19	NA	TRBJ1-2	few	CASTGVHGYTF	TGTGCCAGTACCGGGGTCCATGGCTACACCTTC
TRBV11-1	NA	TRBJ2-1	NA	CASSIRPGLSSYNEQFF	TGTGCCAGCAGCATACGTCCGGGACTCAGCTCCTACAATGAGCAGTTCTTC
TRBV28	NA	TRBJ1-2	NA	CASVGGSYGYTF	TGTGCCAGCGTCGGGGGTTCCTATGGCTACACCTTC
TRBV6-1	NA	TRBJ1-3	few	CASSPRGRINQLGNTIYF	TGTGCCAGCAGCCCTCGGGGACGTATTAATCAACTCGGAAACACCATATATTTT
TRBV7-2	NA	TRBJ2-3	NA	CASSFAGSADTQYF	TGTGCCAGCAGCTTCGCCGGATCCGCAGATACGCAGTATTTT
TRBV5-1	NA	TRBJ1-1	many	CASSWNQGKNTEAFF	TGCGCCAGCAGCTGGAACCAGGGGAAGAACACTGAAGCTTTCTTT
TRBV20-1	TRBD2	TRBJ2-1	many	CSARSSGNAYNEQFF	TGCAGTGCTAGATCTAGCGGGAATGCCTACAATGAGCAGTTCTTC
TRBV4-3	NA	TRBJ1-4	many	CASSQVEVEKLFF	TGCGCCAGCAGCCAAGTCGAGGTTGAAAAACTGTTTTTT
TRBV28	NA	TRBJ1-2	NA	CASSLLRGTYGYTF	TGTGCCAGCAGTTTACTCAGGGGTACCTATGGCTACACCTTC
TRBV3-1	NA	TRBJ2-3	NA	CASSQDMEYDTDTQYF	TGTGCCAGCAGCCAAGATATGGAATACGACACAGATACGCAGTATTTT
TRBV5-1	NA	TRBJ1-6	few	CASSFAENSPLHF	TGCGCCAGCAGCTTCGCCGAGAATTCACCCCTCCACTTT
TRBV7-8	NA	TRBJ1-2	NA	CASSSQGPGGYGYTF	TGTGCCAGCAGCTCCCAGGGACCTGGGGGTTACGGCTACACCTTC
TRBV18	NA	TRBJ1-3	few	CASSPTSAAATGNTIYF	TGTGCCAGCTCACCGACCTCGGCAGCGGCAACTGGAAACACCATATATTTT
TRBV20-1	NA	TRBJ2-3	once	CSARDVLQGTQYF	TGCAGTGCTAGAGATGTTCTTCAGGGCACGCAGTATTTT
TRBV5-5	NA	TRBJ1-1	few	CASSLAGRISTEAFF	TGTGCCAGCAGCTTGGCCGGACGGATTAGCACTGAAGCTTTCTTT
TRBV6-1	TRBD1	TRBJ1-2	many	CASSRDSHFYGYTF	TGTGCCAGCAGTCGGGACAGCCACTTCTATGGCTACACCTTC
TRBV6-2/TRBV6-3	TRBD2	TRBJ2-2	NA	CASSRLAGGGTGELFF	TGTGCCAGCAGTAGACTAGCGGGAGGAGGTACCGGGGAGCTGTTTTTT
TRBV20-1	TRBD2	TRBJ2-1	NA	CSARDRRGGYNEQFF	TGCAGTGCTAGAGATCGGCGGGGGGGGTACAATGAGCAGTTCTTC
TRBV12-3/TRBV12-4	NA	TRBJ2-1	NA	CASRSALSYNEQFF	TGTGCCAGCAGAAGCGCCCTCTCCTACAATGAGCAGTTCTTC
TRBV20-1	NA	TRBJ2-1	NA	CSARAWTRLQTEQFF	TGCAGTGCTAGAGCTTGGACCCGCCTACAAACAGAGCAGTTCTTC
TRBV9	NA	TRBJ1-6	many	CASSGGARDNSPLHF	TGTGCCAGCAGCGGGGGGGCGCGGGATAATTCACCCCTCCACTTT
TRBV5-6	TRBD2	TRBJ2-1	NA	CASSLSAGLANEQFF	TGTGCCAGCAGCTTATCAGCGGGACTAGCCAATGAGCAGTTCTTC
TRBV10-3	NA	TRBJ1-2	many	CAISGRGVGYTF	TGTGCCATCAGTGGCAGGGGAGTTGGCTACACCTTC
TRBV15	NA	TRBJ1-1	few	CATSRASSMNTEAFF	TGTGCCACCAGCAGAGCCAGCAGCATGAACACTGAAGCTTTCTTT
TRBV29-1	NA	TRBJ2-5	NA	CSVEDPGTLYQETQYF	TGCAGCGTTGAAGACCCGGGGACCCTGTACCAAGAGACCCAGTACTTC